The entry below gives a single T cell receptor beta chain sequence along with its context. The data are from a study of cytomegalovirus exposure and HLA in healthy donors. Primers for the PCR totalled 60 Vbeta and 13 Jbeta. Assay used: immunoSEQ multiplex PCR; TCRdb lists only in-frame clones, some missing. In the table there are 100,000 to 150,000 clones, under 80% of which are singletons. The CDR3 spans 15 residues. Trimming took 0 bases from V and 3 from J; bases not matched to a gene: 6. Germline CDR1 SGHRS, CDR2 YFSETQ. This sequence was found in a man aged 55 to 70 in good health and CMV-seropositive. This sequence joins TRBV5-1 and TRBJ2-7, with 7 nucleotides matching TRBD2. Sequenced: PBMCs. The CDR3, as DNA: TGCGCCAGCAGCTTGGGGGGGGGACTGCGCTACGAGCAGTACTTC. Amino acids: CASSLGGGLRYEQYF.